The 14 T cell receptor beta chains below come from one sample, sequenced in a study of Ad26.COV2.S vaccination and SARS-CoV-2 variants. Assay: immunoSEQ multiplex PCR; the TCRdb copy retains only in-frame clones and omits some. The data contain around 270,000 clones, roughly 85% of them singletons. Described treatment: approximately 18 received Ad26.COV2.S at low or high dose, single or two shots; about five received placebo; per-sample allocation not given. Sampling took place 63 days after the first vaccine or placebo injection. The sample was peripheral blood, taken in a trial of Ad26.COV2.S vaccine versus placebo. These receptor sequences come from a person between 18 and 65 years old who received the Ad26.COV2.S COVID-19 vaccine or a placebo.

This clone was recorded a few times. Relative to the germline gene, one junction end is altered; a read error may explain this. V gene TRBV7-7 combines with J gene TRBJ2-2; 11 nucleotides match TRBD2. The CDR3 totals 16 residues. Per the germline V gene, CDR1 is SSHAT and CDR2 is FNYEAQ (reference sequence). The CDR3: CASSPGLAGGTGELFF. CDR3 bases: TGTGCTAGCAGCCCCGGACTAGCGGGCGGCACCGGGGAGCTGTTTTTT.

This chain links TRBV27 with TRBJ1-4, with 9 bases fitting TRBD1. Trimming at V came to 1 base and at J to 5 bases, leaving 8 bases not matched to a gene. CDR3 size: 17 residues. Germline V gene data show CDR1 as MNHEY and CDR2 as SMNVEV (reference sequence). The CDR3 bases are TGTGCCAGCAGTTTATTACTCCCGGGACAGGGAAATGAAAAACTGTTTTTT. Residues: CASSLLLPGQGNEKLFF.

The V and J genes are TRBV5-1 and TRBJ1-4; 9 bases match TRBD1. There are 15 residues in the CDR3. The J segment lost 7 bases and the V segment lost 3 bases, leaving 7 bases of the junction unmatched. Germline V CDR1 and CDR2: SGHRS, YFSETQ. The CDR3 here is CASSWGTGKGEKLFF. The CDR3, as DNA: TGCGCCAGCAGCTGGGGGACAGGGAAGGGTGAAAAACTGTTTTTT.

The V call is TRBV7-9, the J call TRBJ2-7; D is possibly TRBD1 or TRBD2 (5 bases each). CDR1 SEHNR and CDR2 FQNEAQ come from the germline V gene (reference sequence). The CDR3 runs 18 residues. The V gene lost 1 base and the J gene lost 1 base, with 20 bases spanning the gap. Here the CDR3 DNA reads TGTGCCAGCAGCTTAGGGGGGACCTTTTCAACGGGTTCCTACGAGCAGTACGTC. It yields the protein CASSLGGTFSTGSYEQYV.

The V and J genes are TRBV7-2 and TRBJ2-1, with TRBD2 matching 12 bases. CDR3 length equals 15 residues. The germline V gene encodes CDR1 SGHTA and CDR2 FQGNSA. Trimming at V came to 6 bases and at J to 9 bases, leaving 9 bases not matched to a gene. As DNA, the CDR3 is TGTGCCAGCAGTTCCGGACTAGCGGGGTCGGGTGAGCAGTTCTTC. Amino acid sequence: CASSSGLAGSGEQFF.

The chain carries TRBV7-9 and TRBJ1-1, with D uncertain. The CDR3 is 14 amino acids. Trimming stripped 3 bases from V and 2 bases from J, with 10 bases between. Germline loops: CDR1 SEHNR, CDR2 FQNEAQ (reference sequence). CDR3 nucleotide sequence: TGTGCCAGCAGCTTTTCCCGGGGTAACACTGAAGCTTTCTTT. It encodes CASSFSRGNTEAFF.

The chain combines TRBV24-1 with TRBJ2-1; 9 bases line up with TRBD2. CDR1 KGHDR and CDR2 SFDVKD come from the germline V gene. This CDR3 contains 16 residues. V lost 4 bases, J lost 2 bases, and 5 bases stayed unmatched. The CDR3: CATSDPSGTTYNEQFF. The CDR3 region has the DNA TGTGCCACCAGTGACCCTAGCGGGACTACCTACAATGAGCAGTTCTTC.

The V call is TRBV20-1, the J call TRBJ2-3, with 11 bases fitting TRBD2. Per germline, CDR1 DFQATT and CDR2 SNEGSKA (reference sequence). Germline trimming cut 3 bases from V and 4 bases from J; bases unmatched to any gene: 12. The CDR3 length is 17 residues. This chain's CDR3 is CSASLAPGLAGADTQYF. The DNA of the CDR3 is TGCAGTGCTAGTCTTGCCCCCGGACTAGCGGGTGCAGATACGCAGTATTTT.

This chain links TRBV9 with TRBJ2-3; 13 nucleotides align to TRBD2. V dropped 3 bases and J dropped 5; count of bases not matched to a gene: 9. The CDR3 length is 17 residues. Germline-derived CDR1 and CDR2 are SGDLS and YYNGEE. The CDR3 loop is CASSALTSGGALDTQYF. The CDR3 DNA reads TGTGCCAGCAGCGCCCTTACTAGCGGGGGGGCTTTAGATACGCAGTATTTT.

The chain joins TRBV10-2 to TRBJ1-6; 10 positions agree with TRBD1. The germline gives CDR1 WSHSY, CDR2 SAAADI. This CDR3 comprises 14 residues. Unmatched junction bases numbered 4, after V lost 6 bases and J lost 8 bases. CDR3 sequence reads: CASRGQGLDSPLHF. The CDR3 DNA is TGCGCCAGCAGGGGACAGGGGTTGGATTCACCCCTCCACTTT.

This clone was picked up a small number of times. V usage is TRBV9 and J usage is TRBJ2-2; D not certain. This CDR3 spans 13 amino acids. Per germline, CDR1 SGDLS and CDR2 YYNGEE. Trimming cost V 0 bases and J 5 bases, with 5 bases left between them. Here the CDR3 DNA reads TGTGCCAGCAGCGTAGATGCGACCGGGGAGCTGTTTTTT. Residues: CASSVDATGELFF.

This chain connects TRBV7-8 to TRBJ2-7, with TRBD1 matching over 12 bases. V was clipped by 6 bases and J by 4 bases; unmatched bases: 4. Germline assignment: CDR1 SGHVS and CDR2 FQNEAQ. There are 14 residues in the CDR3. Here the CDR3 DNA reads TGTGCCAGCAGTTGGGACAGGGGGCTTTACGAGCAGTACTTC. Translation gives CASSWDRGLYEQYF. The full variable domain, with the rest looked up from reference TRBV7-8 and TRBJ2-7, is GAGVSQSPRYKVAKRGQDVALRCDPISGHVSLFWYQQALGQGPEFLTYFQNEAQLDKSGLPSDRFFAERPEGSVSTLKIQRTQQEDSAVYLCASSWDRGLYEQYFGPGTRLTVT.

This clone appeared a few times. This chain links TRBV11-2 with TRBJ2-3, with TRBD1 as a possible D gene (5 bases). V was shortened by 0 bases and J by 5 bases, with 9 bases between the two germline ends. The CDR3 loop spans 14 amino acids. The germline CDR1 and CDR2 sequences are SGHAT and FQNNGV. Written as DNA, the CDR3 is TGTGCCAGCAGCTTAGAGGGGCTCCAAGATACGCAGTATTTT. The encoded protein is CASSLEGLQDTQYF.

The rearrangement joins TRBV6-6 to TRBJ2-2; 7 bases agree with TRBD2. CDR3 length: 16 residues. The J segment lost 3 bases and the V segment lost 5 bases, leaving 9 bases of the junction unmatched. Germline lookup yields CDR1 MNHNY and CDR2 SVGAGI (reference sequence). CDR3 sequence (DNA): TGTGCCAGCAGTCCCCGACTAGCCCAACACACCGGGGAGCTGTTTTTT. It yields the protein CASSPRLAQHTGELFF.